The T cell receptor beta chain under discussion was sequenced for a study of T-cell reconstitution after alpha-beta-depleted transplantation in children. In its sample, this clonotype was seen many times. The V gene lost 2 bases and the J gene lost 2 bases, with 9 bases spanning the gap. This CDR3 is 13 amino acids long. CDR1 DFQATT and CDR2 SNEGSKA come from the germline V gene (reference sequence). Preparing the TCRbeta library involved the use of unique molecular identifiers. TCRdb processed the PCR reads anew with MiXCR; each CDR3 protein has one entry. The sample lists 240,000 or so distinct CDR3 sequences; 12% were seen once.

The sequence was obtained from a human donor who donated a stem cell graft to a child with acute lymphoblastic leukemia. Sequencing used PBMCs from the stem cell graft donor, obtained from the stem cell graft. V usage is TRBV20-1 and J usage is TRBJ1-2; D not certain. The CDR3 DNA is TGCAGTGCTAGAATTGGCGGGAACTATGGCTACACCTTC. Translating it yields CSARIGGNYGYTF.